The 20 T cell receptor beta chains below all came from one sample that was sequenced in a study of blood T cell repertoires in COVID-19. The assay was immunoSEQ multiplex PCR, and TCRdb's table has in-frame clones only and misses some. Altogether fewer than 150,000 clones are present, more than 80% being singletons, with the ten largest covering approximately 4.3%. Sequencing was done on a sample of peripheral blood. The receptors were gathered from a human donor in a cohort sampled during active COVID-19.

V gene TRBV20-1 combines with J gene TRBJ2-5; 12 bases are shared with TRBD2. V shed 3 bases, J shed 4 bases, and the junction held 9 bases outside the gene matches. The CDR3 consists of 16 residues. CDR1 and CDR2 from the germline V gene are DFQATT and SNEGSKA (reference sequence). DNA for the CDR3: TGCAGTGCTAGTCTGCTAGCGGGAGGGCCTGGAGAGACCCAGTACTTC. Its protein product is CSASLLAGGPGETQYF.

The chain joins TRBV28 to TRBJ1-6; possible D gene TRBD1, 6 bases. The CDR3 extends over 16 amino acids. Trimming cost V 2 bases and J 8 bases, with 16 bases left between them. Germline V gene sequence: CDR1 MDHEN, CDR2 SYDVKM. CDR3 coding DNA: TGTGCCAGCAGTTTAGGTCTGGGGAGGGGGGATTCACCCCTCCACTTT. As protein: CASSLGLGRGDSPLHF. Full variable domain (rest looked up from reference TRBV28 and TRBJ1-6): DVKVTQSSRYLVKRTGEKVFLECVQDMDHENMFWYRQDPGLGLRLIYFSYDVKMKEKGDIPEGYSVSREKKERFSLILESASTNQTSMYLCASSLGLGRGDSPLHFGNGTRLTVT.

The chain combines TRBV2 with TRBJ2-2, with a tentative D call TRBD2 (5 bases). Germline CDR1 and CDR2: SNHLY and FYNNEI. CDR3 size: 16 residues. The V end was cut by 5 bases, the J end by 4 bases, with 17 bases between. The DNA of the CDR3 is TGTGCCAGCAGTTCGCGTAGCGTGAAAGTCACCGGGGAGCTGTTTTTT. Protein product: CASSSRSVKVTGELFF.

V usage is TRBV9 and J usage is TRBJ2-7; D unresolved. Trimming stripped 4 bases from V and 1 base from J, with 12 bases between. This CDR3 contains 14 residues. Per the germline V gene, CDR1 is SGDLS and CDR2 is YYNGEE. CDR3 amino acids: CASSSTVSSYEQYF. The CDR3 DNA reads TGTGCCAGCAGCTCCACCGTGAGTTCCTACGAGCAGTACTTC.

This clone was counted once. The rearrangement uses TRBV6-6 and TRBJ1-2; 9 positions agree with TRBD1. J was trimmed by 1 base and V by 0 bases; bases with no gene match: 3. This CDR3 has 16 residues. CDR1 and CDR2 from the germline V gene are MNHNY and SVGAGI (reference sequence). CDR3 sequence (DNA): TGTGCCAGCAGTTACTCGGCGGGACAGGGTAACTATGGCTACACCTTC. Translated: CASSYSAGQGNYGYTF.

This clone has only a few counts. The chain couples TRBV19 to TRBJ2-2, with 10 positions matching TRBD1. Trimming at V came to 10 bases and at J to 7 bases, leaving 12 bases not matched to a gene. CDR1 and CDR2 from the germline V gene are LNHDA and SQIVND (reference sequence). The CDR3 length is 15 residues. The CDR3: CATRSGTGVIGELFF. The DNA for the CDR3 is TGTGCCACTCGATCCGGGACAGGGGTTATCGGGGAGCTGTTTTTT.

The chain combines TRBV3-1 (or the pseudogene TRBV3-2) with TRBJ2-1; 8 bases fit TRBD2. The J segment lost 6 bases and the V segment lost 2 bases, leaving 9 bases of the junction unmatched. Germline assignment: CDR1 LGHDT and CDR2 YNNKEL (reference sequence). This CDR3 is 16 amino acids long. CDR3 protein: CASSQNSGSRPNEQFF. For the CDR3, the DNA is TGTGCCAGCAGCCAAAACAGCGGGAGCCGCCCCAATGAGCAGTTCTTC.

J is TRBJ2-2 and V is TRBV27, with no clear D. This CDR3 has 13 amino acids. V was shortened by 6 bases and J by 5 bases, with 10 bases between the two germline ends. Germline CDR1 MNHEY, CDR2 SMNVEV (reference sequence). CDR3 coding DNA: TGTGCCAGCAGAATGACTGGGACCGGGGAGCTGTTTTTT. Amino acids: CASRMTGTGELFF.

This clone appeared once. The rearrangement joins TRBV6-1 to TRBJ2-7; D gene uncertain. Germline lookup yields CDR1 MNHNS and CDR2 SASEGT. This CDR3 is 12 amino acids long. V lost 5 bases and J 4 bases, leaving 9 bases between the germline ends. CDR3 sequence: CASSISQYEQYV. The DNA for the CDR3 is TGTGCCAGCAGTATATCCCAGTACGAGCAGTACGTC.

V and J are TRBV6-5 and TRBJ2-3, with a weak D call TRBD1 (5 bases). Trimming shortened V by 7 bases and J by 4 bases, and 18 bases separated the two germline ends. This CDR3 comprises 15 residues. In germline, CDR1 is MNHEY, CDR2 SVGAGI. CDR3 coding DNA: TGTGCCAGCAAATCTGGCGGACAAGGCGCAGATACGCAGTATTTT. The encoded protein is CASKSGGQGADTQYF.

This sequence joins TRBV12-5 and TRBJ2-2, with 8 bases aligning to TRBD1. CDR3 size: 21 residues. Germline CDR1 LGHNT, CDR2 FRNRAP. V lost 0 bases, J lost 6 bases, and 21 bases stayed unmatched. The CDR3 DNA sequence: TGTGCTAGTGGTTTGGTACTGTCAGTTCTGGACAGGGCTAAGTTTGCCGGGGAGCTGTTTTTT. Translating it yields CASGLVLSVLDRAKFAGELFF.

The genes are TRBV28 and TRBJ1-2; D ambiguous. Germline loops: CDR1 MDHEN, CDR2 SYDVKM. V was shortened by 4 bases and J by 4 bases, with 10 bases between the two germline ends. This CDR3 region has 13 residues. The CDR3: CASSSVEIYGYTF. The CDR3 DNA follows: TGTGCCAGCAGTTCCGTAGAGATCTATGGCTACACCTTC.

V gene TRBV20-1 combines with J gene TRBJ1-2; 7 bases map to TRBD1. V shed 3 bases, J shed 3 bases, and the junction held 7 bases outside the gene matches. The CDR3 totals 14 residues. CDR1 DFQATT and CDR2 SNEGSKA come from the germline V gene (reference sequence). CDR3 DNA sequence: TGCAGTGCTAGTGCGACCGGGACAGACTATGGCTACACCTTC. Translating it yields CSASATGTDYGYTF.

This chain uses TRBV19 with TRBJ2-6, with TRBD1 identical over 8 bases. Germline trimming cut 2 bases from V and 4 bases from J; bases unmatched to any gene: 4. Germline assignment: CDR1 LNHDA and CDR2 SQIVND (reference sequence). CDR3 length: 16 amino acids. The CDR3 DNA reads TGTGCCAGTAGTATATCAGGGGGCTTCGGGGCCAACGTCCTGACTTTC. Protein product: CASSISGGFGANVLTF.

This clone appeared a few times. V is TRBV12-5 and J is TRBJ2-3; D is perhaps TRBD1 (6 bases). V was trimmed by 5 bases and J by 0 bases, leaving 15 bases between them. CDR1 and CDR2 from the germline V gene are LGHNT and FRNRAP. There are 16 residues in the CDR3. Here the CDR3 reads CASGRGQPSSTDTQYF. The CDR3 DNA reads TGTGCTAGTGGTCGTGGACAGCCTTCTAGCACAGATACGCAGTATTTT. The full variable domain, with the rest looked up from reference TRBV12-5 and TRBJ2-3, is DARVTQTPRHKVTEMGQEVTMRCQPILGHNTVFWYRQTMMQGLELLAYFRNRAPLDDSGMPKDRFSAEMPDATLATLKIQPSEPRDSAVYFCASGRGQPSSTDTQYFGPGTRLTVL.

This clone was found once. The genes are TRBV5-1 and TRBJ1-2; no firm D call. The CDR3 runs 14 residues. CDR1 is SGHRS, CDR2 YFSETQ, per germline. The V and J ends lost 4 bases and 3 bases respectively, with 13 bases between them. CDR3 in amino acids: CASSRESADYGYTF. The CDR3 DNA follows: TGCGCCAGCAGCCGGGAGTCGGCCGACTATGGCTACACCTTC.

The sample holds a few counts of this clone. Here the CDR3 reads CASSTGLRTGELFF. CDR3 in DNA: TGTGCCAGTAGCACGGGACTACGGACCGGGGAGCTGTTTTTT. V gene TRBV19 combines with J gene TRBJ2-2; 7 nucleotides align to TRBD2. CDR1 and CDR2 from the germline V gene are LNHDA and SQIVND (reference sequence). V was clipped by 6 bases and J by 5 bases; unmatched bases: 6. The CDR3 is 14 residues long.

The gene calls are TRBV27 and TRBJ1-1, with TRBD1 as a possible D gene (5 bases). Trimming stripped 6 bases from V and 3 bases from J, with 14 bases between. From germline, CDR1 is MNHEY and CDR2 SMNVEV (reference sequence). The CDR3 spans 14 residues. Written as DNA, the CDR3 is TGTGCCAGCAGGGGAGAGGGGAGGTACACTGAAGCTTTCTTT. It translates to CASRGEGRYTEAFF.

The chain recombines TRBV2 with TRBJ1-3; D is ambiguous. CDR1 is SNHLY, CDR2 FYNNEI, per germline. The CDR3 is made up of 16 amino acids. Trimming removed 5 bases from V and 3 bases from J, with 17 bases in between. For the CDR3, the DNA is TGTGCCAGCAGTAAGGAGGGCAAAGTAGGTGGAAACACCATATATTTT. This gives the protein CASSKEGKVGGNTIYF.

CDR3 sequence (DNA): TGTGCCAGCAGCTTAACGGGGACAGGTGAAGCTTTCTTT. Protein product: CASSLTGTGEAFF. J is TRBJ1-1 and V is TRBV7-2; 8 bases map to TRBD1. The CDR3 length is 13 residues. The germline V gene has CDR1 SGHTA and CDR2 FQGNSA. V shed 2 bases, J shed 7 bases, and the junction held 3 bases outside the gene matches.